This T cell receptor beta chain derives from a study of blood T cells in healthy people across ages. They isolated at least 6 million PBMCs from each sample. A word on this clonotype: The target antigen is unknown.

A sample-barcoded 5' primer and a J-beta primer mix were used in a second PCR of about 6 to 12 cycles. From the 5' RACE reads, TCRdb called clonotypes with MiXCR, one entry per CDR3 protein. Of almost 800,000 distinct CDR3 sequences in the sample, 58% were seen once. Study-wide findings and caveats: Naive CD4+ cell counts and diversity both ran higher in long-lived than in aged donors.

There are 15 residues in the CDR3. V was trimmed by 8 bases and J by 8 bases, leaving 22 bases between them. CDR1 KGHSY and CDR2 FQNENV come from the germline V gene. V is TRBV16 and J is TRBJ2-1; tentatively, D is TRBD2 (6 bases). Sequenced input: blood. The origin of this receptor is a man younger than 45 in good health. CDR3 protein: CASRILSGLRDEQFF. The CDR3 nucleotides read TGTGCCAGCCGGATCTTGAGCGGGTTGAGAGATGAGCAGTTCTTC. The full variable domain, its missing parts supplied by reference TRBV16 and TRBJ2-1, is GEEVAQTPKHLVRGEGQKAKLYCAPIKGHSYVFWYQQVLKNEFKFLISFQNENVFDETGMPKERFSAKCLPNSPCSLEIQATKLEDSAVYFCASRILSGLRDEQFFGPGTRLTVL.